The clone carrying this T cell receptor (beta chain) was seen a single time. The authors' processing: Amplification of reference gene primers was used by the study to estimate nucleated cell counts. Repertoires were generated with immunoSEQ multiplex PCR, while TCRdb's copy carries only in-frame clones and drops some. Clone size and the V and J calls come from that table; the DNA yielded D and trimming. The table lists 400,000 to 550,000 clones, 85% to 90% of them singletons, with roughly 4.3% in the top ten. The germline CDR1 and CDR2 sequences are KGHDR and SFDVKD. This CDR3 spans 15 amino acids. The junction had 7 bases not matched to a gene; V was cut back by 6 bases and J by 5 bases. The data are from a study of blood T cell repertoires in COVID-19. Study details: Sites in the United States, Italy and Spain provided acute and convalescent COVID-19 samples. In each case, the material was cDNA or gDNA derived from T cells, B-cell-depleted T cells, or PBMCs.

This chain connects TRBV24-1 to TRBJ2-1; the match to TRBD1 covers 9 bases. The sequenced sample consisted of peripheral blood. The source of this sequence is a woman aged 30 to 39 with acute or convalescent COVID-19. The CDR3 sequence is CATSIQGAQDNEQFF. The CDR3 region has the DNA TGTGCCACCAGTATACAGGGGGCGCAGGACAATGAGCAGTTCTTC.